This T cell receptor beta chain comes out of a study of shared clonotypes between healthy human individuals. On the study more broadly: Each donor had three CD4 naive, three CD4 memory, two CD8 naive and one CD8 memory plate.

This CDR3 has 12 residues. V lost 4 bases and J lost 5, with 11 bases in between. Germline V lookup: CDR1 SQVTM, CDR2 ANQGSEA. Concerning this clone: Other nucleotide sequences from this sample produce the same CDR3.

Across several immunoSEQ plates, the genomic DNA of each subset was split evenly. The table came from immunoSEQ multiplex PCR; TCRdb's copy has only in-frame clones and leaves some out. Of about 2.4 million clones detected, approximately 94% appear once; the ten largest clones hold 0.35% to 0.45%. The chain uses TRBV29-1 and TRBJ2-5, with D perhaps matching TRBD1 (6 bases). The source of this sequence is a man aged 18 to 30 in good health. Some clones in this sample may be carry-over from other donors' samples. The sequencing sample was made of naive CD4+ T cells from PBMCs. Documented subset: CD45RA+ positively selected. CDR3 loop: CSVVQGSETQYF. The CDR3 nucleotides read TGCAGCGTTGTTCAGGGGTCTGAGACCCAGTACTTC.